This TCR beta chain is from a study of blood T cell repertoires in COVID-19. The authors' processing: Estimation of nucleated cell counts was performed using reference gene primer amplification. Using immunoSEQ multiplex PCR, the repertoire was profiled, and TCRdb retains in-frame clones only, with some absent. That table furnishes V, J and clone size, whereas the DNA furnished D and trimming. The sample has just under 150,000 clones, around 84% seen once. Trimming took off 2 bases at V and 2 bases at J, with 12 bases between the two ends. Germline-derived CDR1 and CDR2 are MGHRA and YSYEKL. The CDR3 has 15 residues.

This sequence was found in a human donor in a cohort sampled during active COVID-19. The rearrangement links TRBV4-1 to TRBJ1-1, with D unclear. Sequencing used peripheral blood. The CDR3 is CASSQTLTYNTEAFF. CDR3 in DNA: TGCGCCAGCAGCCAAACCCTTACCTATAACACTGAAGCTTTCTTT.